Shown below are 10 T cell receptor beta chains from a single sample sequenced in a study of blood T cell repertoires in COVID-19. Using immunoSEQ multiplex PCR, the repertoire was profiled, and TCRdb retains in-frame clones only, with some absent. The table includes under 400,000 clones, roughly 87% detected once. The source material was peripheral blood. The source of these receptors is a woman aged 60-75 years with COVID-19, enrolled during active disease.

J is TRBJ2-1 and V is TRBV3-1 (or the pseudogene TRBV3-2); the match to TRBD2 covers 8 bases. This CDR3 comprises 18 residues. Germline CDR1 is LGHDT and CDR2 is YNNKEL (reference sequence). Germline trimming cut 1 base from V and 5 bases from J; bases unmatched to any gene: 13. The CDR3 protein is CASSQGMSAAGGHNEQFF. The CDR3 region has the DNA TGTGCCAGCAGCCAAGGGATGTCTGCGGCGGGGGGTCACAATGAGCAGTTCTTC.

This clone was counted a few times. The chain couples TRBV24-1 to TRBJ2-1; 10 positions agree with TRBD1. Germline V CDR1 and CDR2: KGHDR, SFDVKD. This CDR3 has 15 residues. Trimming cost V 3 bases and J 6 bases; bases outside gene matches: 4. CDR3 sequence: CATSDHGQGVNEQFF. Written as DNA, the CDR3 is TGTGCCACCAGTGATCACGGACAGGGGGTCAATGAGCAGTTCTTC.

V and J are TRBV19 and TRBJ1-2, with 7 bases lining up with TRBD1. V shed 3 bases and J 6 bases; nucleotides not matched to a gene: 16. CDR1 is LNHDA and CDR2 is SQIVND in the germline V gene (reference sequence). The CDR3 has 17 amino acids. CDR3 sequence: CASSIEFLTGTVNGYTF. For the CDR3, the DNA is TGTGCCAGTAGTATCGAGTTCCTAACCGGGACAGTGAATGGCTACACCTTC. The full variable domain, completed using reference TRBV19 and TRBJ1-2, is DGGITQSPKYLFRKEGQNVTLSCEQNLNHDAMYWYRQDPGQGLRLIYYSQIVNDFQKGDIAEGYSVSREKKESFPLTVTSAQKNPTAFYLCASSIEFLTGTVNGYTFGSGTRLTVV.

This clone has more than one count but fewer than ten. The rearrangement uses TRBV19 and TRBJ1-1; 10 bases are shared with TRBD1. V shed 6 bases and J 3 bases; nucleotides not matched to a gene: 4. In germline, CDR1 is LNHDA, CDR2 SQIVND (reference sequence). The CDR3 extends over 14 amino acids. CDR3 coding DNA: TGTGCCAGTAGCGACAGGGGGCTGGACACTGAAGCTTTCTTT. It specifies CASSDRGLDTEAFF.

The chain is built from TRBV5-6 and TRBJ2-3; 7 nucleotides line up with TRBD2. J was trimmed by 4 bases and V by 4 bases; bases with no gene match: 9. Looked up from germline, CDR1 is SGHDT and CDR2 is YYEEEE. This CDR3 is 15 amino acids long. The CDR3 sequence is CASSPGLDEPDTQYF. CDR3 bases: TGTGCCAGCAGCCCAGGACTAGATGAGCCAGATACGCAGTATTTT.

The genes are TRBV6-5 and TRBJ1-2; unclear D gene. Germline lookup yields CDR1 MNHEY and CDR2 SVGAGI. The length of the CDR3 is 11 residues. Trimming stripped 6 bases from V and 5 bases from J, with 7 bases between. CDR3 residues: CASSSAYGYTF. The DNA of the CDR3 is TGTGCCAGCAGCTCCGCGTATGGCTACACCTTC.

The CDR3 region has the DNA TGCAGCGTTCTAGCGGGTTTCATCACAGATACGCAGTATTTT. This encodes CSVLAGFITDTQYF. This rearrangement joins TRBV29-1 to TRBJ2-3, with 8 bases aligning to TRBD2. The length of the CDR3 is 14 residues. The V and J ends lost 5 bases and 2 bases, in that order; junction bases with no gene match: 6. Germline-derived CDR1 and CDR2 are SQVTM and ANQGSEA.

This chain joins TRBV7-2 and TRBJ1-5; D possibly corresponds to TRBD1 (5 bases). Trimming cost V 1 base and J 1 base, with 11 bases left between them. Germline V gives CDR1 SGHTA, CDR2 FQGNSA. The CDR3 is made up of 16 amino acids. In nucleotides, the CDR3 is TGTGCCAGCAGCTTAGAGTCAGGGTTAAGCAATCAGCCCCAGCATTTT. Protein sequence: CASSLESGLSNQPQHF.

The V gene is TRBV7-9, the J gene TRBJ1-1, with a possible D match to TRBD1 (5 bases). Looked up from germline, CDR1 is SEHNR and CDR2 is FQNEAQ (reference sequence). With 2 bases removed from V and 4 bases from J, the gap between germline ends came to 11 bases. There are 14 residues in the CDR3. The CDR3 loop reads CASSLIRGGTEAFF. In DNA, the CDR3 is TGTGCCAGCAGCTTAATTCGGGGGGGCACTGAAGCTTTCTTT. The full variable domain, completed using reference TRBV7-9 and TRBJ1-1, is DTGVSQNPRHKITKRGQNVTFRCDPISEHNRLYWYRQTLGQGPEFLTYFQNEAQLEKSRLLSDRFSAERPKGSFSTLEIQRTEQGDSAMYLCASSLIRGGTEAFFGQGTRLTVV.

This clone was recorded once. V usage is TRBV11-2 and J usage is TRBJ2-1; 12 positions agree with TRBD2. Germline V gene data show CDR1 as SGHAT and CDR2 as FQNNGV. J was trimmed by 6 bases and V by 2 bases; bases with no gene match: 5. The length of the CDR3 is 16 residues. The CDR3 DNA follows: TGTGCCAGCAGCTTATACGCTAGCGGGGGGGCCAATGAGCAGTTCTTC. Translation: CASSLYASGGANEQFF.